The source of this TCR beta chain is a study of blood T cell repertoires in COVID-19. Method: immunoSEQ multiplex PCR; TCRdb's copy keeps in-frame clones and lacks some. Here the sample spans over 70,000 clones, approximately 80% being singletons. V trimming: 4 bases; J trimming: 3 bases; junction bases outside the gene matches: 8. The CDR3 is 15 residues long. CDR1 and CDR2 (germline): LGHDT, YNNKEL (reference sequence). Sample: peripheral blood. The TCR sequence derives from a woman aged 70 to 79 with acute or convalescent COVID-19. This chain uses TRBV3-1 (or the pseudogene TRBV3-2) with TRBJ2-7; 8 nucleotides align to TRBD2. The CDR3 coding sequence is TGTGCCAGCAGCCGGGCGGGAGGAGGGGTCTACGAGCAGTACTTC. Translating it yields CASSRAGGGVYEQYF.